The rows below give T cell receptor beta chains drawn from one sample of a study of cytomegalovirus exposure and HLA in healthy donors. The table came from immunoSEQ multiplex PCR; TCRdb's copy has only in-frame clones and leaves some out. The repertoire holds about 120,000 clones, with around 76% as singletons. The sample was PBMCs. These receptors were collected from a man between 60 and 75 years old in good health and CMV-seropositive. The CDR3 runs from the conserved cysteine through the conserved F or W.

j_call	v_call	cdr3_aa
TRBJ2-7	TRBV28	CASRTPTRSSFNF
TRBJ1-5	TRBV2	CASVGQGVHQPQHF
TRBJ1-2	TRBV28	CASSAIQGAGGYTF
TRBJ1-4	TRBV12-5	CASGLVLAGSGEKLFF
TRBJ2-2	TRBV5-1	CASSLAGVIGAGELFF
-	TRBV10-1	CASQPFRDSSYEQYF
TRBJ2-2	TRBV7-3	CASSLYRYTGELFF
TRBJ2-3	TRBV30	CAWSAGTGATDTQYF
TRBJ1-3	TRBV7-9	CASKKQAGSGNTIYF
TRBJ1-1	TRBV29-1	CSVGGIPGQLNTEAFF
TRBJ1-1	TRBV6-5	CASRGQGAGDTEAFF
TRBJ1-6	TRBV7-2	CASSRGQGSPLHF
TRBJ2-7	TRBV27	CASRLKLSGAHYEQYF
TRBJ1-1	TRBV5-1	CASSSQPMNTEAFF
TRBJ1-1	TRBV10-3	CAISSSAGAENTEAFF